This TCR beta chain emerged from a study of CD8 T cells in Susac syndrome (dated by TCRdb to the late 2010s). In the study overall: Whether CD8+ T cell activation and differentiation in Susac syndrome was antigen driven was tested using repertoire sequencing. The study compared CD8+ T cell repertoire clonality among about a dozen healthy donors, 14 Susac syndrome patients and roughly 16 multiple sclerosis patients. Overall results and qualifications from the work: The TCR sequencing and HLA analysis was acknowledged to have included a relatively small number of individuals.

RNA was extracted with the RNeasy kit and about 0.5 to 1 ug was reverse transcribed using random hexamers. The immunoSEQ multiplex PCR assay, covering 54 Vbeta and 13 Jbeta segments, was used to amplify TCR beta CDR3 regions. Bias from PCR amplification was corrected by using a synthetic template baseline for primer optimization and for computational correction. Under the source paper's analysis protocol: Reads were annotated to V, D and J genes per IMGT and analyzed with immunoSEQ Analyzer, keeping only productive sequences. Clonality was calculated as one minus the Shannon entropy normalized by log2 of the number of productive unique sequences. For each patient and control, public and private clones were evaluated among the 100 most prevalent clones. Clones were defined as Susac-specific if absent from the healthy and MS cohorts, from approximately 1,100 published viral clones and from other ImmuneACCESS disease sequences. TCRdb trimmed the raw reads at Q25, called clones with MiXCR and kept productive beta chains. Identical CDR3 proteins give one entry, which carries the most common genes and DNA. TCRdb's processing, not the authors', yielded these V and J calls. This sample comprises 250,000 to 300,000 distinct CDR3 sequences, about 85% of them detected only once. About 0.11% of the sample lies in the top ten.

As concerns this clonotype: Its antigen specificity is not known. No base quality values were provided; no much bigger clone lies one nucleotide off.

Peripheral blood CD8+ and CD4+ T cells from healthy donors, Susac syndrome patients and multiple sclerosis patients were profiled by high-throughput TCR beta sequencing. Multiple sclerosis controls were treatment-naive patients with stable or active relapsing-remitting disease fulfilling revised McDonald criteria. Bulk CD8+ and CD4+ T cells were purified by magnetic negative isolation, whereas CD8+ TEMRA cells were enriched by FACS. Blood was collected in EDTA tubes and processed within 24 hours, with PBMCs isolated through density gradient centrifugation. PBMCs intended for TCR sequencing were cryopreserved in liquid nitrogen and thawed later in a water bath at 37 degrees C. A purity of at least 90% was achieved for sorted or isolated CD4+, CD8+ and CD8+ TEMRA cells. The sample comprised CD8+ T cells from PBMCs. This receptor was taken from a human donor with multiple sclerosis.

In nucleotides, the sequence is TGTGCCAGCAGTTCTCCCCCGACAGGGCTGGACGAGCAGTACTTC. The translation is CASSSPPTGLDEQYF. This chain joins TRBV28 to TRBJ2-7, with 7 bases in between that match TRBD1. The junction shows trimming of 4 bases on V and 5 bases on J, and the gene matches do not reach 11 bases of it. There are 15 amino acids in the CDR3, from cysteine to phenylalanine inclusive. The kept DNA is CDR3 alone, 45 bases in frame from the first base. According to the germline V gene, CDR1 reads MDHEN and CDR2 reads SYDVKM.